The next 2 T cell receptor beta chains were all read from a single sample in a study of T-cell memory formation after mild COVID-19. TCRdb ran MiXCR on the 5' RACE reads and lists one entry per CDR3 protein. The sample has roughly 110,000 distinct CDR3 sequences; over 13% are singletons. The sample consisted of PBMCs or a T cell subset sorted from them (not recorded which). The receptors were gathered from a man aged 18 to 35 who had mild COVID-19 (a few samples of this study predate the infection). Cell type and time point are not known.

DNA of the CDR3: TGCAGTGCGAAGGTCTCAGCGGACAATGAGCAGTTCTTC. It translates to CSAKVSADNEQFF. The V gene is TRBV20-1, the J gene TRBJ2-1, with D perhaps TRBD2 (5 bases). Deletions cut 6 bases from V and 5 bases from J, with 14 bases between. This CDR3 region has 13 residues. In germline, CDR1 is DFQATT, CDR2 SNEGSKA (reference sequence).

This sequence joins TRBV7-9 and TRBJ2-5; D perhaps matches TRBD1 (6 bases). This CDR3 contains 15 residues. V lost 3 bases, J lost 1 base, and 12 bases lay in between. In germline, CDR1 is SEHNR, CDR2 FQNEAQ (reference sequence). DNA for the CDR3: TGTGCCAGCAGCTTCCCTCGGACAGCCCAAGAGACCCAGTACTTC. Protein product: CASSFPRTAQETQYF.